The sequence of this TCR beta chain was determined in a study of OX40 agonist ivuxolimab in advanced cancers. Deletions cut 0 bases from V and 1 base from J, with 9 bases between. This CDR3 is built from 15 residues. Per the germline V gene, CDR1 is LGHNA and CDR2 is YSLEER. TCRdb keeps only in-frame clones here, not all; method: immunoSEQ multiplex PCR. The profile shows roughly 80,000 clones, more than 85% of them singletons. The origin of this receptor is an adult with an advanced solid tumor such as melanoma, head and neck, liver or kidney cancer. The material was CD4+ or CD8+ T cells sorted from blood, obtained in a trial of the OX40 agonist ivuxolimab. The chain employs TRBV4-3 and TRBJ2-5; D is possibly TRBD2 (5 bases). The CDR3 DNA is TGCGCCAGCAGCCAAGATGTGAGCGGCCAAGAGACCCAGTACTTC. As protein: CASSQDVSGQETQYF.